This record covers a single T cell receptor (beta chain). What it binds is unknown. The data derive from a study of shared clonotypes between healthy human individuals. Study-wide points: When naive CD4 clonotypes were compared across a few donors, approximately 4.9% were shared. Large depth notwithstanding, sorted-subset sequencing proved incomplete by rarefaction.

The sorted-subset replicate PCRs were given around 200 ng DNA, which is about 29,000 T cell genomes. Assay: immunoSEQ multiplex PCR; the TCRdb copy retains only in-frame clones and omits some. The repertoire holds about 960,000 clones, with approximately 76% as singletons. This TCR derives from a man between 18 and 35 years old in good health. Input material: memory CD4+ T cells sorted from blood. Indicated subset: CD45RA-negative fraction.

In nucleotides, the CDR3 is TGTGCCAGCAATCCCCTCGGGGCAGGGGGTAACTATGGCTACACCTTC. Translation gives CASNPLGAGGNYGYTF. The chain links TRBV28 to TRBJ1-2; 7 positions agree with TRBD1. Germline V gives CDR1 MDHEN, CDR2 SYDVKM. The CDR3 has 16 amino acids. J was trimmed by 1 base and V by 7 bases; bases with no gene match: 12.